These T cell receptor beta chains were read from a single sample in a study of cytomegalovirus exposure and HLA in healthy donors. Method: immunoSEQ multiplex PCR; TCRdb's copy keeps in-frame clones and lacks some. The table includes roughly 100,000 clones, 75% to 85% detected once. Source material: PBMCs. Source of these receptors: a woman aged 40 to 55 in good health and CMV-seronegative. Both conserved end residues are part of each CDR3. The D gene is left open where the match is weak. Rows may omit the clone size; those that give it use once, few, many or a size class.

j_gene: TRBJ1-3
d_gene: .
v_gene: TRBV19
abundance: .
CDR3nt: TGTGCCAGTAGAAGGGGCCCGGGACTCCTCTTCTCTGGAAACACCATATATTTT
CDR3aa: CASRRGPGLLFSGNTIYF

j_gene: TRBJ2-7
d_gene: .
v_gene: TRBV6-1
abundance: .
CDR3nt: TGTGCCATCCCGGGATCCTATCTAAACCCGTACGAGCAGTACTTC
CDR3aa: CAIPGSYLNPYEQYF

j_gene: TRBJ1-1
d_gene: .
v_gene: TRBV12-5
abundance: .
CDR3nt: TGTGCTAGTGGCGAGACAGCGAACACTGAAGCTTTCTTT
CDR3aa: CASGETANTEAFF

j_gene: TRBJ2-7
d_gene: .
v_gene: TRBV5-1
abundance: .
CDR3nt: TGCGCCAGCAGCCCACAGGTCTCCTCCTACGAGCAGTACTTC
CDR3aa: CASSPQVSSYEQYF

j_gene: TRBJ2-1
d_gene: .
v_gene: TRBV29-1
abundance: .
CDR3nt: TGCAGCGTTGAACCCCAACTGACAAATACTAGAAACAATGAGCAGTTCTTC
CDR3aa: CSVEPQLTNTRNNEQFF

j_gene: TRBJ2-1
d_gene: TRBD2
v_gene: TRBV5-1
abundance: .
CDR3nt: TGCGCCAGCAGCTTGACGGCTAGCGGGGGATACAATGAGCAGTTCTTC
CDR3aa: CASSLTASGGYNEQFF

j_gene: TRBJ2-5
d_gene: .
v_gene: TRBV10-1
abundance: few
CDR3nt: TGCGCCGAATCATGGACGGGAAAAGAGACCCAGTACTTC
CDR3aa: CAESWTGKETQYF

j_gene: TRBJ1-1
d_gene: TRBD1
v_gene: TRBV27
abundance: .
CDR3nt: TGTGCCAGCAGTTTTTATACCGGGACAGGGAAGAACACTGAAGCTTTCTTT
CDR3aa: CASSFYTGTGKNTEAFF

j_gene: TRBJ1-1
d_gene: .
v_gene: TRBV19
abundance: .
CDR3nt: TGTGCCAGTAAAGCCACAGGGAGGGACACTGAAGCTTTCTTT
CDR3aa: CASKATGRDTEAFF

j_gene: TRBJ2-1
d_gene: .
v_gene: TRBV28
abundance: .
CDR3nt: TGTGCCAGCACCCTTAGCGGAAGCTCCTACAATGAGCAGTTCTTC
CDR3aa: CASTLSGSSYNEQFF

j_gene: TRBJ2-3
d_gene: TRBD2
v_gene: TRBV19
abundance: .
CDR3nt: TGTGCCAGTACCATTCGGACTAGCGGGAGCACAGATACGCAGTATTTT
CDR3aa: CASTIRTSGSTDTQYF

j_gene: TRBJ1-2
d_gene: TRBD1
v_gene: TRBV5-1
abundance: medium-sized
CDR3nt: TGCGCCAGCAGCATCGGGACAGGTGGCTATGGCTACACCTTC
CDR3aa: CASSIGTGGYGYTF

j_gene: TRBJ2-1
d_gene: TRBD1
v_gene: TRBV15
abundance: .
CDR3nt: TGTGCCACCAGCAGGGACAGGACCAATTACAATGAGCAGTTCTTC
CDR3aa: CATSRDRTNYNEQFF

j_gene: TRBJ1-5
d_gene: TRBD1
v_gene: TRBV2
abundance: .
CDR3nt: TGTGCCAGCAGTGAGAACAGGGGACCCAATCAGCCCCAGCATTTT
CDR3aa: CASSENRGPNQPQHF

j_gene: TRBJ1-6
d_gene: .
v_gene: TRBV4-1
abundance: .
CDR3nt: TGCGCCAGCAGCCAAGAGGGTACAGGCAGGGGAAGAAATTCACCCCTCCACTTT
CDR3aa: CASSQEGTGRGRNSPLHF

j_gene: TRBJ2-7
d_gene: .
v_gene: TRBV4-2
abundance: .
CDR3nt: TGTGCCAGCAGCCAAGATTATGTGGCTCCAAACGAGCAGTACTTC
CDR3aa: CASSQDYVAPNEQYF

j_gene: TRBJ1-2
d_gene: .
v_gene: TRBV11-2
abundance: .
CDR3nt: TGTGCCAGCAGCGCAGACAGGACTTTCTATGGCTACACCTTC
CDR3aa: CASSADRTFYGYTF

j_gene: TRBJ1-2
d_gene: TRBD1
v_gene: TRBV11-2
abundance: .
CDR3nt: TGTGCCAGCAGCCCGTCCGGGACAGGGGGCCGGTATGGCTACACCTTC
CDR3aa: CASSPSGTGGRYGYTF

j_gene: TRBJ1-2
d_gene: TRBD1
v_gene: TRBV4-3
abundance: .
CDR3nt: TGCGCCAGCAGCCTCAGGGACAGGGACTATGGCTACACCTTC
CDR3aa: CASSLRDRDYGYTF

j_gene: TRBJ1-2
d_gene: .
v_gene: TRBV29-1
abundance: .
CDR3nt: TGCAGCGTTGCGGTGGTAGGGGAAGGGTATGGCTACACCTTC
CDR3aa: CSVAVVGEGYGYTF

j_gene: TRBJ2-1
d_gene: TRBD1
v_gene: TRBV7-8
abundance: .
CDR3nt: TGTGCCAGCAGCTTTGGACAGGGGTTTACTAGTGAGCAGTTCTTC
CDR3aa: CASSFGQGFTSEQFF

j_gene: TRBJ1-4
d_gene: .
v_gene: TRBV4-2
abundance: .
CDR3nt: TGTGCCAGCACCTCCGGGACATTCAATGAAAAACTGTTTTTT
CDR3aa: CASTSGTFNEKLFF